Listed below are T cell receptor beta chains from one sample, sequenced in a study of T cell changes during pregnancy in multiple sclerosis. Sequencing used immunoSEQ multiplex PCR; TCRdb keeps in-frame clones, though not all of them. Of around 88,000 clones in the sample, approximately 91% are singletons; the top ten hold over 2%. Sequencing used peripheral blood, obtained in the first trimester of pregnancy. The receptor set was obtained from a female donor with multiple sclerosis, enrolled in a pregnancy study. Each CDR3 is given without its conserved first and last residue.

j_gene,v_gene,CDR3aa
TRBJ1-2,TRBV7-9,ASSLKGGHGYT
TRBJ2-7,TRBV4-1,ASSQEYPQDRGREQY
TRBJ2-7,TRBV29-1,SVSLGRGLEQY
TRBJ1-1,TRBV5-6,ASSSQGENTEAF
TRBJ2-7,TRBV9,ASGREGPSNEQY
TRBJ2-3,TRBV6-1,ASSETGTGDTQY
TRBJ2-7,TRBV28,ASSSEGLAYEQY
TRBJ1-1,TRBV30,AWSPGQGARAF
TRBJ2-6,TRBV6-6,ASAREPGANVLT
TRBJ1-2,TRBV7-9,ASSFGGGEGYGYT